Listed below are T cell receptor beta chains from one sample, sequenced in a study of T cell responses to AZD1222 COVID-19 vaccine. This table comes from immunoSEQ multiplex PCR, and its TCRdb copy is limited to in-frame clones, with some not included. The data show over 100,000 clones, with approximately 91% seen just once and around 0.99% held by the top ten. The material was peripheral blood, obtained 28 days after the second AZD1222 dose. Receptors were obtained from an adult who received the AZD1222 COVID-19 vaccine. Each CDR3 is given with its conserved first and last residue. D genes are given only for firm matches. Rows give clone size only sometimes, using once, few, many, or a class for an expanded clone.

D gene,J gene,clone size,V gene,CDR3 protein,CDR3 DNA
TRBD2,TRBJ2-7,-,TRBV18,CASSPPRSKGLRQYF,TGTGCCAGCTCACCACCGCGGAGTAAGGGACTACGGCAGTACTTC
-,TRBJ2-1,once,TRBV27,CASSLSGFYNEQFF,TGTGCCAGCAGTTTGAGCGGGTTTTACAATGAGCAGTTCTTC
-,TRBJ2-2,-,TRBV15,CATSRPSATGELFF,TGTGCCACCAGCAGGCCGAGCGCAACCGGGGAGCTGTTTTTT
-,TRBJ1-2,-,TRBV24-1,CATSDLGGDYGYTF,TGTGCCACCAGTGATTTAGGCGGCGACTATGGCTACACCTTC
-,TRBJ1-2,-,TRBV5-1,CASGGDANYGYTF,TGCGCCAGCGGGGGGGACGCCAACTATGGCTACACCTTC
-,TRBJ1-1,-,TRBV7-2,CASSPAGDRQPNTEAFF,TGTGCCAGCAGCCCCGCGGGCGACAGGCAACCGAACACTGAAGCTTTCTTT
TRBD1,TRBJ2-7,few,TRBV3-1/TRBV3-2,CASSRDRGVAYEQYF,TGTGCCAGCAGCCGAGACAGGGGGGTAGCATACGAGCAGTACTTC
-,TRBJ2-3,-,TRBV5-5,CASSYRDTDTQYF,TGTGCCAGCAGCTACAGGGACACAGATACGCAGTATTTT
-,TRBJ1-2,once,TRBV15,CATSRDMSYSYTF,TGTGCCACCAGCAGGGACATGAGTTACAGCTACACCTTC
TRBD1,TRBJ2-1,once,TRBV29-1,CSGDRGNEQFF,TGCAGCGGTGACAGGGGTAATGAGCAGTTCTTC
-,TRBJ1-1,few,TRBV3-1/TRBV3-2,CASSLQEGHTEAFF,TGTGCCAGCAGCCTACAAGAGGGGCACACTGAAGCTTTCTTT
-,TRBJ1-6,-,TRBV27,CASSLNGSPLHF,TGTGCCAGCAGTCTGAATGGTTCACCCCTCCACTTT
-,TRBJ1-1,-,TRBV30,CAWSVSGGTEAFF,TGTGCCTGGAGTGTATCTGGGGGGACTGAAGCTTTCTTT
-,TRBJ1-2,-,TRBV5-6,CASSSWWQRYGYTF,TGTGCCAGCAGCTCTTGGTGGCAGCGCTATGGCTACACCTTC
TRBD1,TRBJ1-6,-,TRBV6-5,CASSFGTGGNSPLHF,TGTGCCAGCAGTTTCGGGACAGGGGGAAATTCACCCCTCCACTTT
-,TRBJ2-5,-,TRBV7-3,CASSPSFRETQYF,TGTGCCAGCAGCCCATCATTTAGAGAGACCCAGTACTTC
-,TRBJ1-1,few,TRBV28,CARGGRAQAFF,TGTGCCAGAGGGGGGAGGGCCCAAGCTTTCTTT
TRBD1,TRBJ1-2,few,TRBV11-2,CASSWGQGDLYGYTF,TGTGCCAGCAGCTGGGGACAGGGGGACCTCTATGGCTACACCTTC
-,TRBJ2-2,-,TRBV16,CASSRLQDAGELFF,TGTGCCAGCAGCCGACTACAGGATGCCGGGGAGCTGTTTTTT
TRBD1,TRBJ2-6,-,TRBV7-3,CASSLVGGAWAGANVLTF,TGTGCCAGCAGCTTAGTAGGGGGCGCATGGGCTGGGGCCAACGTCCTGACTTTC
-,TRBJ2-1,-,TRBV4-1,CASSQQAAPYNEQFF,TGCGCCAGCAGCCAGCAAGCCGCCCCTTACAATGAGCAGTTCTTC
TRBD1,TRBJ2-7,-,TRBV6-1,CASSEAGQGGNEQYF,TGTGCCAGCAGTGAAGCGGGACAGGGAGGGAACGAGCAGTACTTC